The 21 T cell receptor beta chains presented below share a single source sample, sequenced in a study of T-cell reconstitution after alpha-beta-depleted transplantation in children. Unique molecular identifiers were used to barcode this TCRbeta library. TCRdb fed the PCR reads into MiXCR, producing one record per CDR3 protein. The sample includes about 230,000 distinct CDR3 sequences, about a tenth seen only once; the top ten take around 6%. The input for sequencing was PBMCs from the stem cell graft donor, taken from the stem cell graft. Receptors were obtained from a human donor who donated a stem cell graft to a child with acute lymphoblastic leukemia.

This clonotype was counted ten times or more. V and J are TRBV20-1 and TRBJ2-7, with 8 bases aligning to TRBD1. The J segment lost 3 bases and the V segment lost 4 bases, leaving 8 bases of the junction unmatched. CDR3 size: 14 residues. Germline lookup yields CDR1 DFQATT and CDR2 SNEGSKA (reference sequence). The chain's CDR3 is CSAIRTGKLYEQYF. The CDR3 DNA reads TGCAGTGCTATTCGGACAGGGAAACTCTACGAGCAGTACTTC.

This clonotype was seen ten or more times. The chain has TRBV7-6 and TRBJ1-1, with D possibly matching TRBD1 (5 bases). This CDR3 has 13 amino acids. CDR1 and CDR2 from the germline V gene are SGHVS and FNYEAQ. V shed 4 bases and J shed 10 bases, with 16 bases lying between them. CDR3 bases: TGTGCCAGCAGCTCGGTGGGGTCAGGGATAGCTTTCTTT. It translates to CASSSVGSGIAFF.

V and J are TRBV20-1 and TRBJ1-4; 7 bases fit TRBD1. In germline, CDR1 is DFQATT, CDR2 SNEGSKA (reference sequence). The CDR3 has 13 residues. J was trimmed by 3 bases and V by 3 bases; bases with no gene match: 1. The CDR3 DNA reads as TGCAGTGCTAGCCAGGGGGCTAATGAAAAACTGTTTTTT. Translating gives CSASQGANEKLFF.

V gene TRBV24-1 combines with J gene TRBJ2-3, with 8 bases aligning to TRBD1. CDR1 is KGHDR and CDR2 is SFDVKD in the germline V gene. This CDR3 spans 15 amino acids. The junction had 5 bases not matched to a gene; V was cut back by 4 bases and J by 3 bases. As DNA, the CDR3 is TGTGCCACCAGTGAACGGACAGGGAGGACAGATACGCAGTATTTT. Residues: CATSERTGRTDTQYF.

The table lists this clonotype with many counts. The V call is TRBV10-3, the J call TRBJ1-6; D is ambiguous. This CDR3 is 15 amino acids long. The V and J ends lost 4 bases and 10 bases respectively, with 17 bases between them. The germline CDR1 and CDR2 sequences are ENHRY and SYGVKD. The CDR3 nucleotides read TGTGCCATCAGTGGGCAGCCGGGGTTTGAATCACCCCTCCACTTT. It yields the protein CAISGQPGFESPLHF.

The chain is built from TRBV20-1 and TRBJ1-5; 9 bases are shared with TRBD1. CDR3 length: 11 residues. Trimming cost V 6 bases and J 9 bases; bases outside gene matches: 3. Germline-derived CDR1 and CDR2 are DFQATT and SNEGSKA (reference sequence). The CDR3 DNA reads as TGCAGTGCGGGGACAGGGAGGCCCCAGCATTTT. Amino acids: CSAGTGRPQHF.

This clonotype was observed at least ten times. J is TRBJ2-1 and V is TRBV30; D is possibly TRBD1 (6 bases). Trimming took 2 bases from V and 4 from J, leaving 12 bases between them. The CDR3 is made up of 14 amino acids. Germline lookup yields CDR1 GTSNPN and CDR2 SVGIG (reference sequence). CDR3 DNA sequence: TGTGCCTGGAGTAAGACAGGCGAGTACAATGAGCAGTTCTTC. Its protein product is CAWSKTGEYNEQFF.

The chain has TRBV11-3 and TRBJ2-2; D call uncertain. V was cut by 2 bases and J by 3 bases, with 1 base left in between. Germline V CDR1 and CDR2: SGHNT, YENEEA. The CDR3 length is 12 residues. The CDR3 DNA follows: TGTGCCAGCAGCTTACACACCGGGGAGCTGTTTTTT. It specifies CASSLHTGELFF.

The chain couples TRBV11-1 to TRBJ2-5; D may be TRBD1 (5 bases). CDR3 length: 14 residues. Trimming left V 5 bases short and J 5 bases short, with 15 bases between. Germline CDR1 SGHAT, CDR2 FQDESV (reference sequence). CDR3 DNA: TGTGCCAGCAGCGGGGCCTCAACGGAGGAGACCCAGTACTTC. The encoded protein is CASSGASTEETQYF.

This clonotype was observed a few times. This chain links TRBV12-3 or TRBV12-4 with TRBJ1-5; TRBD1 aligns across 9 bases. CDR3 size: 16 residues. Trimming at V came to 3 bases and at J to 3 bases, leaving 6 bases not matched to a gene. The CDR3, as DNA: TGTGCCAGCAGTTTCGGGGACAGGGACTCCAATCAGCCCCAGCATTTT. Its translation: CASSFGDRDSNQPQHF.

This clonotype was detected a few times. V gene TRBV4-1 combines with J gene TRBJ1-6; 9 nucleotides align to TRBD1. J was trimmed by 11 bases and V by 5 bases; bases with no gene match: 13. Looked up from germline, CDR1 is MGHRA and CDR2 is YSYEKL. The CDR3 contains 16 residues. The CDR3 is CASSGPGQGPAAPLHF. The CDR3, as DNA: TGCGCCAGCAGCGGACCGGGACAGGGACCTGCTGCACCCCTCCACTTT.

The chain employs TRBV27 and TRBJ2-7; TRBD2 agrees at 7 bases. CDR1 is MNHEY and CDR2 is SMNVEV in the germline V gene (reference sequence). The trim removed 2 bases at V and 3 bases at J, leaving 4 bases unmatched. This CDR3 comprises 14 residues. The CDR3 sequence: CASSLAGEYYEQYF. For the CDR3, the DNA is TGTGCCAGCAGTTTAGCGGGGGAATACTACGAGCAGTACTTC.

The V and J genes are TRBV29-1 and TRBJ1-1; D not certain. Per germline, CDR1 SQVTM and CDR2 ANQGSEA. Trimming took off 3 bases at V and 3 bases at J, with 11 bases between the two ends. This CDR3 contains 13 residues. CDR3 residues: CSVDPGRDTEAFF. The CDR3 DNA reads as TGCAGCGTTGATCCCGGACGGGACACTGAAGCTTTCTTT.

This clonotype has only a few counts. The chain joins TRBV7-2 to TRBJ2-1; TRBD1 matches at 8 bases. The trim removed 1 base at V and 7 bases at J, leaving 3 bases unmatched. The CDR3 runs to 14 residues. The germline CDR1 and CDR2 sequences are SGHTA and FQGNSA. This chain's CDR3 is CASSLGWTGNEQFF. The CDR3 coding sequence is TGTGCCAGCAGCTTAGGTTGGACAGGGAATGAGCAGTTCTTC.

The chain is built from TRBV11-3 and TRBJ2-5; D is perhaps TRBD1 or TRBD2 (5 bases each). V was pared by 1 base and J by 2 bases, with 14 bases between. This CDR3 has 16 amino acids. Germline values: CDR1 SGHNT, CDR2 YENEEA. The CDR3 sequence is CASSLGPGTSQETQYF. In nucleotides, the CDR3 is TGTGCCAGCAGCTTAGGCCCCGGGACCTCACAAGAGACCCAGTACTTC.

In this sample, this clonotype turned up a few times. The chain carries TRBV12-3 or TRBV12-4 and TRBJ1-1; D remains unclear. Trimming left V 3 bases short and J 8 bases short, with 10 bases between. The CDR3 is 12 residues long. This chain's CDR3 is CASSFESPEAFF. The CDR3 coding sequence is TGTGCCAGCAGTTTTGAGTCGCCGGAAGCTTTCTTT.

This clonotype was observed a few times. V is TRBV12-3 or TRBV12-4 and J is TRBJ2-5; D unresolved. Trimming took 3 bases from V and 5 from J, leaving 13 bases between them. The length of the CDR3 is 14 residues. DNA for the CDR3: TGTGCCAGCAGTTTGGAAAGGGCTGGGGAGACCCAGTACTTC. Its protein product is CASSLERAGETQYF.

The rearrangement links TRBV20-1 to TRBJ2-6; D unresolved. CDR1 is DFQATT and CDR2 is SNEGSKA in the germline V gene (reference sequence). With 2 bases removed from V and 0 bases from J, the gap between germline ends came to 2 bases. The CDR3 is 13 amino acids. CDR3 sequence (DNA): TGCAGTGCTAGAAACTCTGGGGCCAACGTCCTGACTTTC. This encodes CSARNSGANVLTF.

The rearrangement links TRBV7-6 to TRBJ2-7, with 8 bases matching TRBD2. This CDR3 is 14 amino acids long. Germline CDR1 reads SGHVS; CDR2 reads FNYEAQ. The V gene end was trimmed by 5 bases and the J gene end by 3 bases; junction bases not matched to a gene: 6. The DNA for the CDR3 is TGTGCCAGCAGCCGCGGGGGGATAGTCTACGAGCAGTACTTC. Amino acid sequence: CASSRGGIVYEQYF.

The chain has TRBV5-1 and TRBJ2-7; 8 bases fit TRBD1. Germline V lookup: CDR1 SGHRS, CDR2 YFSETQ. CDR3 size: 15 residues. V trimming: 5 bases; J trimming: 3 bases; junction bases outside the gene matches: 10. CDR3: CASRPGQGPFYEQYF. The CDR3 nucleotides are TGCGCCAGCAGACCCGGACAGGGCCCTTTCTACGAGCAGTACTTC.

This clonotype has just a few counts. The V and J genes are TRBV7-8 and TRBJ2-3, with TRBD2 identical over 7 bases. The CDR3 runs 16 residues. Per germline, CDR1 SGHVS and CDR2 FQNEAQ. Trimming cost V 7 bases and J 3 bases; bases outside gene matches: 13. The CDR3 loop is CASIPGVGGITDTQYF. DNA of the CDR3: TGTGCCAGCATCCCCGGGGTCGGGGGGATTACAGATACGCAGTATTTT.